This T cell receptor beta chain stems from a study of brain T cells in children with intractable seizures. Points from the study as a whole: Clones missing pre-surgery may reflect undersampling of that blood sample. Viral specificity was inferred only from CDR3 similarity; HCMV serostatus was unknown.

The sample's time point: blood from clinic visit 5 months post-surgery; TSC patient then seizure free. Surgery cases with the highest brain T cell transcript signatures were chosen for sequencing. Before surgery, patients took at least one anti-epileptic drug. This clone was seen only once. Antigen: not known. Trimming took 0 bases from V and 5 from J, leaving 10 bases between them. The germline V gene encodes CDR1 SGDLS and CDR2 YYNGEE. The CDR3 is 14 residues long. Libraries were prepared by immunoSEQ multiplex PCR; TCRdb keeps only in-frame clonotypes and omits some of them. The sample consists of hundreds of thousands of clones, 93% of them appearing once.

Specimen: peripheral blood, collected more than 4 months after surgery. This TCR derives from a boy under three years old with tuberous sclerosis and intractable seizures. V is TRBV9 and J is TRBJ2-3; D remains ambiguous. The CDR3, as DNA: TGTGCCAGCAGCGTAGAAAACCGGAAAGATACGCAGTATTTT. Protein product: CASSVENRKDTQYF. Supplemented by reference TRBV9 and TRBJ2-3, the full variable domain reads DSGVTQTPKHLITATGQRVTLRCSPRSGDLSVYWYQQSLDQGLQFLIQYYNGEERAKGNILERFSAQQFPDLHSELNLSSLELGDSALYFCASSVENRKDTQYFGPGTRLTVL.